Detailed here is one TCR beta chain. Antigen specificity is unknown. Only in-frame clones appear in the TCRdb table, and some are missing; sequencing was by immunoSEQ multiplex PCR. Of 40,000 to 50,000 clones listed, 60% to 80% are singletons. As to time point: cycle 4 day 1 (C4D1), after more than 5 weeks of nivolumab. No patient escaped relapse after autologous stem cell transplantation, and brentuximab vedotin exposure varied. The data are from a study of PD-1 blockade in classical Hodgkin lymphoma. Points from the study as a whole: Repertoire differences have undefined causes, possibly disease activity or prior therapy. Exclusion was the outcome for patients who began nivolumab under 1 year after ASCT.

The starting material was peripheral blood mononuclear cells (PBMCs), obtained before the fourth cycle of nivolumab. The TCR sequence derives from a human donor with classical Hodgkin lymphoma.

In DNA, the CDR3 is TGTGCCAGCAGCTTAGAACAGGGGGCAGAGCAGTACTTC. Protein sequence: CASSLEQGAEQYF. The gene calls are TRBV7-6 and TRBJ2-7; 9 bases agree with TRBD1. The CDR3 is 13 amino acids. V lost 1 base, J lost 7 bases, and 2 bases stayed unmatched. The germline gives CDR1 SGHVS, CDR2 FNYEAQ.